Shown below are 29 T cell receptor beta chains from a single sample sequenced in a study of identical twins. Using its own MiXCR run on the 5' RACE reads, TCRdb lists one record per CDR3 protein. The data contain 750,000 to 950,000 distinct CDR3 sequences, 10% to 15% of them singletons. The same data also contributed to another study, on yellow fever vaccine responses in identical twins.

The sequencing input was PBMCs. The origin of the receptors is a woman younger than 30 in good health.

The rearrangement links TRBV28 to TRBJ2-6; D ambiguous. The germline gives CDR1 MDHEN, CDR2 SYDVKM. V dropped 7 bases and J dropped 4 bases, with 14 bases sitting between them. This CDR3 spans 15 amino acids. The CDR3 DNA is TGTGCCAGCAATGAAATATCGATGGGGGCCAACGTCCTGACTTTC. Encoded protein: CASNEISMGANVLTF.

Only a few counts were recorded for this clonotype. The genes are TRBV6-2 or TRBV6-3 and TRBJ2-5; 7 positions match TRBD2. The CDR3 covers 14 residues. With V trimmed by 4 bases and J by 5 bases, 7 bases remained unmatched. Looked up from germline, CDR1 is MNHEY and CDR2 is SVGEGT. DNA of the CDR3: TGTGCCAGCAGTTTGCTAGCGGTCCGCGAGACCCAGTACTTC. This translates into CASSLLAVRETQYF.

This rearrangement joins TRBV20-1 to TRBJ1-1; 7 bases fit TRBD1. There are 15 residues in the CDR3. V was clipped by 0 bases and J by 5 bases; unmatched bases: 9. CDR1 and CDR2 from the germline V gene are DFQATT and SNEGSKA (reference sequence). CDR3 bases: TGCAGTGCTAGAGATCCAAGGGGGCTTGATACTGAAGCTTTCTTT. Its translation: CSARDPRGLDTEAFF.

This clonotype was detected once. One end of the junction fails to match germline, which may point to a read error. For the CDR3, the DNA is TGCTGTGCTAGCCAGTTCCAAGCGGGAGGGCCGTTGAATGAGCAGTTCTTC. The encoded protein is CCASQFQAGGPLNEQFF. The chain joins TRBV20-1 to TRBJ2-1, with 10 bases identical to TRBD2. CDR3 length: 17 residues. Germline V gene data show CDR1 as DFQATT and CDR2 as SNEGSKA (reference sequence).

The table lists this clonotype with a few counts. The V call is TRBV3-1, the J call TRBJ2-2; tentative D call: TRBD1 (5 bases). Germline V gives CDR1 LGHDT, CDR2 YNNKEL (reference sequence). The CDR3 loop spans 14 amino acids. V was clipped by 2 bases and J by 4 bases, with 8 bases between them. The CDR3 here is CASSQIDSTGELFF. Here the CDR3 DNA reads TGTGCCAGCAGCCAAATCGACAGCACCGGGGAGCTGTTTTTT.

The chain is built from TRBV4-2 and TRBJ2-3, with 8 bases lining up with TRBD2. V shed 4 bases, J shed 5 bases, and the junction held 8 bases outside the gene matches. Germline CDR1 is LGHNA and CDR2 is YNFKEQ. The CDR3 has 15 residues. CDR3 sequence: CASSPEAGGRDTQYF. DNA for the CDR3: TGTGCCAGCAGCCCGGAGGCGGGGGGCAGAGATACGCAGTATTTT.

This clonotype was seen a handful of times. This chain joins TRBV6-1 and TRBJ1-1; 7 bases are shared with TRBD1. Germline V CDR1 and CDR2: MNHNS, SASEGT. J gave up 5 bases and V 7 bases, and 10 bases lay outside the gene matches. The CDR3 has 14 amino acids. The DNA for the CDR3 is TGTGCCAGCATCCGTGGACAGGACGGGACTGAAGCTTTCTTT. Protein sequence: CASIRGQDGTEAFF.

This rearrangement joins TRBV7-3 to TRBJ2-7; 11 bases match TRBD2. The CDR3 totals 15 residues. V lost 5 bases, J lost 2 bases, and 5 bases stayed unmatched. Germline-derived CDR1 and CDR2 are SGHTA and FQGTGA. The CDR3: CASSTGLAGAYEQYF. The DNA for the CDR3 is TGTGCCAGCAGCACCGGACTAGCGGGCGCCTACGAGCAGTACTTC.

The rearrangement joins TRBV12-3 or TRBV12-4 to TRBJ1-4, with D uncertain. CDR3 length: 14 amino acids. Deletions cut 6 bases from V and 4 bases from J, with 12 bases between. The chain's CDR3 is CASSPGINNEKLFF. In DNA, the CDR3 is TGTGCCAGCAGCCCCGGGATTAATAATGAAAAACTGTTTTTT.

This clonotype was counted between two and nine times. The V gene is TRBV28, the J gene TRBJ2-5; 8 nucleotides match TRBD2. V was pared by 6 bases and J by 5 bases, with 14 bases of the junction left unmatched. In germline, CDR1 is MDHEN, CDR2 SYDVKM. This CDR3 has 16 amino acids. In DNA, the CDR3 is TGTGCCAGCAGACAACCCGGGGTAGCGGGATGGGAGACCCAGTACTTC. Translation gives CASRQPGVAGWETQYF.

In this sample, this clonotype turned up many times. V and J are TRBV12-3 or TRBV12-4 and TRBJ2-7; D gene unclear. The length of the CDR3 is 15 residues. V was trimmed by 3 bases and J by 4 bases, leaving 16 bases between them. The CDR3 loop is CASSFPATAQYEQYF. In nucleotides, the CDR3 is TGTGCCAGCAGTTTCCCGGCTACAGCACAATACGAGCAGTACTTC.

This clonotype was counted only a few times. J is TRBJ2-1 and V is TRBV6-5; 7 nucleotides match TRBD1. J gave up 3 bases and V 4 bases, and 6 bases lay outside the gene matches. The CDR3 consists of 15 residues. In germline, CDR1 is MNHEY, CDR2 SVGAGI. CDR3: CASSSGQVGYNEQFF. CDR3 DNA: TGTGCCAGCAGTTCCGGACAGGTCGGCTACAATGAGCAGTTCTTC.

The V call is TRBV5-4, the J call TRBJ2-1; possible D gene TRBD1, 5 bases. Trimming removed 2 bases from V and 8 bases from J, with 11 bases in between. The CDR3 spans 13 residues. The germline V gene has CDR1 SGHNT and CDR2 YYREEE (reference sequence). CDR3 in DNA: TGTGCCAGCAGCTTCTCGGACATGCATGAGCAGTTCTTC. Translation gives CASSFSDMHEQFF.

CDR3 in amino acids: CASSWRQDTGELFF. In DNA form, the CDR3 reads TGTGCCAGCAGCTGGAGGCAGGACACCGGGGAGCTGTTTTTT. The V call is TRBV2, the J call TRBJ2-2, with D perhaps TRBD2 (5 bases). Germline-derived CDR1 and CDR2 are SNHLY and FYNNEI. V was trimmed by 6 bases and J by 3 bases, leaving 11 bases between them. There are 14 residues in the CDR3.

The chain is built from TRBV3-1 and TRBJ2-1; 9 bases agree with TRBD2. The CDR3 covers 14 residues. Trimming removed 3 bases from V and 8 bases from J; junction bases left unmatched: 5. Germline-derived CDR1 and CDR2 are LGHDT and YNNKEL (reference sequence). CDR3 DNA: TGTGCCAGCAGCCACGCGGGGGGGGGGTATGAGCAGTTCTTC. It translates to CASSHAGGGYEQFF.

This sequence joins TRBV5-1 and TRBJ2-2; D not resolved. This CDR3 has 15 amino acids. Germline CDR1 is SGHRS and CDR2 is YFSETQ. Trimming shortened V by 4 bases and J by 2 bases, and 12 bases separated the two germline ends. CDR3 bases: TGCGCCAGCAGCCCTCCTTTGATCAACACCGGGGAGCTGTTTTTT. It translates to CASSPPLINTGELFF.

This CDR3 reads CASIGGQRQFGEQFF. As DNA, the CDR3 is TGTGCCAGCATTGGAGGACAGAGACAATTCGGTGAGCAGTTCTTC. The genes are TRBV12-3 or TRBV12-4 and TRBJ2-1; a weak D match, TRBD1 (6 bases). The CDR3 is made up of 15 amino acids. V was trimmed by 7 bases and J by 9 bases, leaving 22 bases between them.

This clonotype has a count of ten or more. V and J are TRBV12-3 or TRBV12-4 and TRBJ2-7; 7 nucleotides align to TRBD1. The CDR3 is 15 residues long. In DNA form, the CDR3 reads TGTGCCAGCAGGTTAGGGACAGCTATCTCCTACGAGCAGTACGTC. It is translated as CASRLGTAISYEQYV.

J is TRBJ1-5 and V is TRBV5-1; TRBD1 is a possible D gene (5 bases). The CDR3 is made up of 17 amino acids. V dropped 2 bases and J dropped 0 bases, with 15 bases sitting between them. The V gene's germline CDR1 is SGHRS and CDR2 YFSETQ. The CDR3 DNA reads as TGCGCCAGCAGCTTTCTTTTAGGGGACCGTAGCAATCAGCCCCAGCATTTT. Its protein is CASSFLLGDRSNQPQHF.

This clonotype was observed a few times. The chain joins TRBV20-1 to TRBJ2-1; 9 bases map to TRBD1. The V segment lost 1 base and the J segment 3 bases; nucleotides outside the gene matches: 4. This CDR3 comprises 15 residues. Germline V gene sequence: CDR1 DFQATT, CDR2 SNEGSKA (reference sequence). CDR3 DNA sequence: TGCAGTGCTAGAGTGGCGGACAGGGGCTACAATGAGCAGTTCTTC. Its translation: CSARVADRGYNEQFF.

The CDR3 DNA sequence: TGTGCCAGCAGCTTAGTCAGGGGTTCCCAGTACTTC. Residues: CASSLVRGSQYF. The chain is built from TRBV7-8 and TRBJ2-5; possible D gene TRBD1, 6 bases. Trimming shortened V by 1 base and J by 9 bases, and 9 bases separated the two germline ends. This CDR3 spans 12 amino acids. Germline V gene sequence: CDR1 SGHVS, CDR2 FQNEAQ. The whole variable domain, filled in from reference TRBV7-8 and TRBJ2-5, reads GAGVSQSPRYKVAKRGQDVALRCDPISGHVSLFWYQQALGQGPEFLTYFQNEAQLDKSGLPSDRFFAERPEGSVSTLKIQRTQQEDSAVYLCASSLVRGSQYFGPGTRLLVL.

The sample holds many counts of this clonotype. This chain uses TRBV4-1 with TRBJ2-3; TRBD1 matches at 8 bases. Germline assignment: CDR1 MGHRA and CDR2 YSYEKL. V lost 2 bases and J lost 4; bases outside the gene matches: 8. This CDR3 is 16 amino acids long. The CDR3 reads CASSQKTGVGADTQYF. CDR3 nucleotide sequence: TGCGCCAGCAGCCAAAAGACAGGGGTCGGTGCAGATACGCAGTATTTT.

The chain uses TRBV11-2 and TRBJ2-3; TRBD2 matches at 15 bases. V shed 6 bases and J 1 base; nucleotides not matched to a gene: 11. CDR3 size: 19 residues. Germline values: CDR1 SGHAT, CDR2 FQNNGV. The CDR3: CASSRTGLAGGGGTDTQYF. The CDR3 DNA is TGTGCCAGCAGTAGGACGGGACTAGCGGGGGGCGGTGGCACAGATACGCAGTATTTT.

This chain connects TRBV6-1 to TRBJ2-3, with D perhaps matching TRBD2 (6 bases). In germline, CDR1 is MNHNS, CDR2 SASEGT. The CDR3 consists of 15 residues. The V gene lost 6 bases and the J gene lost 1 base, with 14 bases spanning the gap. CDR3 sequence: CASSISAGRTDTQYF. CDR3 DNA: TGTGCCAGCAGCATATCAGCGGGTCGCACAGATACGCAGTATTTT.

This clonotype was observed at least ten times. The rearrangement joins TRBV5-4 to TRBJ1-1; D not certain. This CDR3 region has 13 residues. The ends were cut back, 0 bases at V and 4 bases at J, with 7 bases in the middle. CDR1 SGHNT and CDR2 YYREEE come from the germline V gene (reference sequence). CDR3 DNA sequence: TGTGCCAGCAGCTTGGTGGCAGGCACTGAAGCTTTCTTT. Translated: CASSLVAGTEAFF.

This clonotype was found a few times. V gene TRBV12-3 or TRBV12-4 combines with J gene TRBJ1-3; D is unclear. The CDR3 has 16 residues. With 2 bases removed from V and 3 bases from J, the gap between germline ends came to 14 bases. The chain's CDR3 is CASSLMGRLGGNTIYF. Written as DNA, the CDR3 is TGTGCCAGCAGTTTAATGGGGAGACTGGGTGGAAACACCATATATTTT.

CDR3 DNA: TGTGCCAGCAGTTACGGGGGATGGGGCACCTACGAGCAGTACTTC. Amino acid sequence: CASSYGGWGTYEQYF. The chain uses TRBV6-5 and TRBJ2-7; D possibly uses TRBD1 or TRBD2 (5 bases each). The CDR3 consists of 15 residues. Trimming took off 2 bases at V and 2 bases at J, with 13 bases between the two ends. Germline CDR1 and CDR2: MNHEY and SVGAGI.

This clonotype was recorded many times. The V call is TRBV20-1, the J call TRBJ2-5; D is unclear. V shed 6 bases and J shed 1 base, with 21 bases lying between them. Germline V gene data show CDR1 as DFQATT and CDR2 as SNEGSKA (reference sequence). The CDR3 is 16 amino acids. Here the CDR3 reads CSAIDRRDGLQETQYF. CDR3 DNA sequence: TGCAGTGCCATAGACCGTAGAGATGGGCTCCAAGAGACCCAGTACTTC.

Here the CDR3 reads CASSLRAEDTEAFF. CDR3 in DNA: TGCGCCAGCAGCTTGAGGGCCGAGGACACTGAAGCTTTCTTT. This rearrangement joins TRBV5-1 to TRBJ1-1; no firm D call. CDR1 and CDR2 from the germline V gene are SGHRS and YFSETQ. The V gene lost 1 base and the J gene lost 3 bases, with 10 bases spanning the gap. The CDR3 loop spans 14 amino acids. The full variable domain, completed using reference TRBV5-1 and TRBJ1-1, is KAGVTQTPRYLIKTRGQQVTLSCSPISGHRSVSWYQQTPGQGLQFLFEYFSETQRNKGNFPGRFSGRQFSNSRSEMNVSTLELGDSALYLCASSLRAEDTEAFFGQGTRLTVV.